The 22 T cell receptor beta chains below were found in one sample sequenced in a study of T cell changes during pregnancy in multiple sclerosis. Clones were read by immunoSEQ multiplex PCR, and TCRdb kept only the in-frame ones, dropping some. The sample has some 32,000 clones; about nine tenths are singletons. Sequencing used CD8+ T cells from peripheral blood mononuclear cells, obtained in the second trimester of pregnancy. These receptors were obtained from a female donor with multiple sclerosis, enrolled in a pregnancy study.

This chain joins TRBV9 and TRBJ2-3, with a possible D match to TRBD2 (5 bases). CDR3 length: 16 residues. Germline-derived CDR1 and CDR2 are SGDLS and YYNGEE. With 0 bases removed from V and 2 bases from J, the gap between germline ends came to 13 bases. For the CDR3, the DNA is TGTGCCAGCAGCGTAGGGCGCGTGGAGGACACAGATACGCAGTATTTT. Protein: CASSVGRVEDTDTQYF.

In its sample, this clone was seen once. This chain links TRBV6-5 with TRBJ2-7; TRBD2 matches at 9 bases. V was pared by 0 bases and J by 5 bases, with 8 bases of the junction left unmatched. The CDR3 runs to 16 residues. Germline V gene data show CDR1 as MNHEY and CDR2 as SVGAGI. CDR3 sequence: CASSYSRAGGGDEQYF. CDR3 DNA: TGTGCCAGCAGTTACTCGAGGGCGGGAGGGGGGGACGAGCAGTACTTC.

The V gene is TRBV7-3, the J gene TRBJ2-7; TRBD2 matches at 15 bases. The V and J ends lost 5 bases and 6 bases, in that order; junction bases with no gene match: 11. This CDR3 comprises 17 residues. Germline CDR1 SGHTA, CDR2 FQGTGA. The CDR3 is CASSGIGLAGGPFEQYF. DNA of the CDR3: TGTGCCAGCAGCGGAATCGGACTAGCGGGAGGGCCTTTCGAGCAGTACTTC.

V is TRBV10-1 and J is TRBJ2-7; maybe TRBD2 (5 bases). The V and J ends lost 5 bases and 6 bases respectively, with 20 bases between them. The CDR3 consists of 15 residues. The germline V gene encodes CDR1 WNHNN and CDR2 SYGVQD (reference sequence). This chain's CDR3 is CASSPLAARAAEQYF. The CDR3 DNA follows: TGCGCCAGCAGTCCCCTTGCAGCTCGAGCGGCCGAGCAGTACTTC.

The chain is built from TRBV6-5 and TRBJ2-1; D uncertain. V was clipped by 10 bases and J by 0 bases, with 16 bases between them. This CDR3 contains 15 residues. Looked up from germline, CDR1 is MNHEY and CDR2 is SVGAGI. The CDR3 sequence: CAIRHGQASYNEQFF. The CDR3 nucleotides are TGTGCCATAAGGCATGGGCAGGCCTCCTACAATGAGCAGTTCTTC.

The chain has TRBV27 and TRBJ1-1; 7 bases map to TRBD1. Trimming took 7 bases from V and 1 from J; bases not matched to a gene: 6. The germline CDR1 and CDR2 sequences are MNHEY and SMNVEV (reference sequence). The CDR3 sequence is 14 residues long. For the CDR3, the DNA is TGTGCCAGCACCTCGGGACAGAAGAACACTGAAGCTTTCTTT. This translates into CASTSGQKNTEAFF.

This clone was recorded a few times. This chain links TRBV6-5 with TRBJ2-7, with D possibly TRBD2 on 6 matching bases. Trimming removed 5 bases from V and 6 bases from J, with 17 bases in between. The germline CDR1 and CDR2 sequences are MNHEY and SVGAGI. The CDR3 runs to 14 residues. The CDR3 spells CASSPLGAGREQYF. In DNA form, the CDR3 reads TGTGCCAGCAGTCCCCTCGGGGCGGGGCGCGAGCAGTACTTC.

The chain recombines TRBV9 with TRBJ2-1, with 11 nucleotides matching TRBD2. V trimming: 3 bases; J trimming: 9 bases; junction bases outside the gene matches: 14. The CDR3 spans 17 residues. Germline lookup yields CDR1 SGDLS and CDR2 YYNGEE. The CDR3 DNA reads as TGTGCCAGCAGCGCCTCACTAGCGGGAGTGGTATACGGTGAGCAGTTCTTC. As protein: CASSASLAGVVYGEQFF.

The chain employs TRBV7-9 and TRBJ2-6, with 11 bases that match TRBD1. Trimming at V came to 1 base and at J to 3 bases, leaving 2 bases not matched to a gene. CDR3 length equals 17 residues. The germline CDR1 and CDR2 sequences are SEHNR and FQNEAQ (reference sequence). CDR3 DNA sequence: TGTGCCAGCAGCTTAGGGACAGGGGGCATTGGGGCCAACGTCCTGACTTTC. Amino acids: CASSLGTGGIGANVLTF.

This rearrangement joins TRBV9 to TRBJ2-5; 7 bases map to TRBD2. V trimming: 3 bases; J trimming: 1 base; junction bases outside the gene matches: 6. From germline, CDR1 is SGDLS and CDR2 YYNGEE. The CDR3 covers 15 residues. The CDR3 loop reads CASSAWGGSQETQYF. In DNA, the CDR3 is TGTGCCAGCAGCGCGTGGGGGGGGTCCCAAGAGACCCAGTACTTC.

The gene calls are TRBV27 and TRBJ2-7, with TRBD2 matching over 9 bases. The trim removed 3 bases at V and 4 bases at J, leaving 10 bases unmatched. Germline CDR1 is MNHEY and CDR2 is SMNVEV (reference sequence). This CDR3 comprises 16 residues. CDR3 sequence (DNA): TGTGCCAGCAGTTTTGGGGCGGGAGGGTTCCTTTACGAGCAGTACTTC. This encodes CASSFGAGGFLYEQYF.

This sequence joins TRBV19 and TRBJ1-2; 8 bases are a match to TRBD1. The CDR3 runs to 15 residues. Germline V gene lookup returns CDR1 LNHDA and CDR2 SQIVND (reference sequence). Losses at the gene ends were 7 bases for V and 6 bases for J; bases not matched to a gene: 13. Here the CDR3 DNA reads TGTGCCAGTACCCTGATCTCCGGACAGGGAGATGGCTACACCTTC. Its protein product is CASTLISGQGDGYTF.

The genes are TRBV7-2 and TRBJ2-3, with no clear D. The CDR3 consists of 13 residues. Germline CDR1 reads SGHTA; CDR2 reads FQGNSA. V lost 2 bases and J lost 5, with 8 bases in between. CDR3 sequence reads: CASSLNYVDTQYF. The CDR3 DNA sequence: TGTGCCAGCAGCTTAAATTATGTAGATACGCAGTATTTT.

The V gene is TRBV29-1, the J gene TRBJ1-1, with D perhaps TRBD1 (6 bases). Trimming shortened V by 5 bases and J by 0 bases, and 13 bases separated the two germline ends. Germline assignment: CDR1 SQVTM and CDR2 ANQGSEA. The CDR3 sequence is 14 residues long. In nucleotides, the CDR3 is TGCAGCGTTAGGGCGGGGGACATGAACACTGAAGCTTTCTTT. Translating gives CSVRAGDMNTEAFF.

The gene calls are TRBV7-9 and TRBJ2-1; D remains unclear. Per germline, CDR1 SEHNR and CDR2 FQNEAQ (reference sequence). CDR3 length: 14 residues. V lost 7 bases, J lost 5 bases, and 15 bases lay in between. For the CDR3, the DNA is TGTGCCAGCATCCCCGCCGGTAGAAACAATGAGCAGTTCTTC. Its protein product is CASIPAGRNNEQFF.

The genes are TRBV9 and TRBJ1-1, with 9 bases lining up with TRBD1. The CDR3 totals 14 residues. J gave up 8 bases and V 4 bases, and 9 bases lay outside the gene matches. From germline, CDR1 is SGDLS and CDR2 YYNGEE. CDR3 DNA: TGTGCCAGCAGCCCCTATAGAACAGGGGGCGAAGCTTTCTTT. Protein sequence: CASSPYRTGGEAFF.

CDR3 sequence: CASSQLGESNYGYTF. The CDR3 region has the DNA TGCGCCAGCAGTCAACTCGGAGAGTCTAACTATGGCTACACCTTC. The chain joins TRBV23-1 to TRBJ1-2, with D uncertain. TRBV23-1 is marked as an open reading frame, function uncertain. V dropped 2 bases and J dropped 0 bases, with 10 bases sitting between them. The length of the CDR3 is 15 residues.

J is TRBJ1-3 and V is TRBV28; 7 bases align to TRBD1. The germline V gene has CDR1 MDHEN and CDR2 SYDVKM. Trimming removed 6 bases from V and 0 bases from J; junction bases left unmatched: 11. The CDR3 loop spans 17 amino acids. The chain's CDR3 is CASRSPRGPLSGNTIYF. CDR3 nucleotides: TGTGCCAGCAGGTCACCAAGGGGGCCCCTCTCTGGAAACACCATATATTTT. Complete variable domain (other parts from reference TRBV28 and TRBJ1-3): DVKVTQSSRYLVKRTGEKVFLECVQDMDHENMFWYRQDPGLGLRLIYFSYDVKMKEKGDIPEGYSVSREKKERFSLILESASTNQTSMYLCASRSPRGPLSGNTIYFGEGSWLTVV.

V usage is TRBV4-1 and J usage is TRBJ2-7, with D possibly being TRBD2 (6 bases). CDR3 length equals 13 residues. Germline V gene sequence: CDR1 MGHRA, CDR2 YSYEKL. V lost 3 bases, J lost 3 bases, and 9 bases lay in between. The CDR3 loop reads CASSHGGNYEQYF. CDR3 nucleotides: TGCGCCAGCAGCCATGGGGGGAACTACGAGCAGTACTTC.

The chain links TRBV5-5 to TRBJ2-7; 9 nucleotides align to TRBD1. This CDR3 comprises 15 residues. Germline CDR1 reads SGHKS; CDR2 reads YYEKEE (reference sequence). V lost 0 bases and J lost 4; bases outside the gene matches: 5. The CDR3 is CASSLGGDRAYEQYF. The CDR3 nucleotides are TGTGCCAGCAGCTTGGGGGGGGACAGGGCGTACGAGCAGTACTTC.

This rearrangement joins TRBV5-1 to TRBJ2-1; TRBD2 aligns across 8 bases. The V and J ends lost 8 bases and 0 bases, in that order; junction bases with no gene match: 7. Germline V gene sequence: CDR1 SGHRS, CDR2 YFSETQ. CDR3 length: 15 residues. DNA of the CDR3: TGCGCCAGTACCTCCGGGACTAGCTCCTACAATGAGCAGTTCTTC. Translated: CASTSGTSSYNEQFF.

This clone was detected once. This chain uses TRBV10-1 with TRBJ2-1, with 8 bases that match TRBD2. This CDR3 has 14 amino acids. V gave up 6 bases and J gave up 7 bases; unmatched junction bases: 8. The germline V gene has CDR1 WNHNN and CDR2 SYGVQD (reference sequence). CDR3 sequence: CASSLGLGGNEQFF. The CDR3 region has the DNA TGCGCCAGCAGCTTGGGACTAGGAGGGAATGAGCAGTTCTTC.